This TCR beta chain was documented in a study of T cell repertoires in ileal Crohn's disease. Germline V gives CDR1 SGHVS, CDR2 FQNEAQ. V lost 4 bases and J lost 0, with 18 bases in between. This CDR3 has 17 residues. The protocol was immunoSEQ multiplex PCR, while the TCRdb copy is restricted to in-frame clones and leaves out a portion. This sample has about 13,000 clones; 67% occur once, and the top ten carry over 8.5%. Time point indicated: neoterminal ileum biopsy at postoperative endoscopy, about 6 months after surgery. The specimen sequenced was ileal tissue. The chain links TRBV7-8 to TRBJ1-2; D is possibly TRBD1 (6 bases). This TCR was recovered from an adult with Crohn's disease. In nucleotides, the CDR3 is TGTGCCAGCAGCTCCTATGGAAGGACAGCGACTAACTATGGCTACACCTTC. Translating gives CASSSYGRTATNYGYTF.